This T cell receptor (beta chain) was found in a study of human T cells and chemical hapten exposure. This clonotype was counted at least ten times. TCRdb used MiXCR to reprocess the RACE reads, holding one entry per CDR3 protein. The sample carries about 48,000 distinct CDR3 sequences, 9.9% recorded once. Time point of the sample: patch test 3, about 24 weeks after DPC sensitization. Treatment noted: therapeutic diphenylcyclopropenone sensitization with weekly scalp DPC. V shed 2 bases, J shed 6 bases, and the junction held 5 bases outside the gene matches. The CDR3 covers 15 residues. Germline CDR1 and CDR2: MGHRA and YSYEKL.

Source: whole blood, taken in connection with sensitization to the hapten diphenylcyclopropenone (DPC). This chain connects TRBV4-1 to TRBJ1-4, with TRBD1 identical over 8 bases. The receptor was derived from a woman aged 40 to 50 with alopecia areata. Some clones in this sample may be carry-over from other donors' samples. CDR3 in amino acids: CASSQSRTGYEKLFF. The DNA for the CDR3 is TGCGCCAGCAGCCAAAGCCGGACAGGGTATGAAAAACTGTTTTTT.